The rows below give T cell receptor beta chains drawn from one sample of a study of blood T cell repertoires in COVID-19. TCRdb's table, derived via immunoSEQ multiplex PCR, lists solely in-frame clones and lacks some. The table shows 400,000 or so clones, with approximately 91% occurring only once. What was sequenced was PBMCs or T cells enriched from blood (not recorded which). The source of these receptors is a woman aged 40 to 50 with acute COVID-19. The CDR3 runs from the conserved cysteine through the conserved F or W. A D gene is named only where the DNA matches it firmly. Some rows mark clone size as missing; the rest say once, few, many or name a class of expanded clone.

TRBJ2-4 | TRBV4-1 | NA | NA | TGCGCCAGCAGCCAAGTTTACGACAAAGCCAAAAACATTCAGTACTTC | CASSQVYDKAKNIQYF
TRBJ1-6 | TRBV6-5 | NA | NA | TGTGCCAGCAGTTACGAAGGGGCTACACCCCTCCACTTT | CASSYEGATPLHF
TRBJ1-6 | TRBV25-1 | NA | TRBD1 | TGTGCCAGCAGTGAATTAGGACAGGGGACACATTCACCCCTCCACTTT | CASSELGQGTHSPLHF
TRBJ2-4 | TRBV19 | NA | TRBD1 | TGTGCCAGTAGTACGGACAGGGGGCGTCTAGCCAAAAACATTCAGTACTTC | CASSTDRGRLAKNIQYF
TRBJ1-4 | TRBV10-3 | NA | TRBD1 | TGTGCCATCAGTGAGCCCGGGACAGGGACCGAAAAACTGTTTTTT | CAISEPGTGTEKLFF
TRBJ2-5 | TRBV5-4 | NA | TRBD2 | TGTGCCAGCAGCTCTAGCGGGGGGGAAGAGACCCAGTACTTC | CASSSSGGEETQYF
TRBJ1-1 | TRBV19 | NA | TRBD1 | TGTGCCAGTAGAACCGGACAGGGGGGCACTGAAGCTTTCTTT | CASRTGQGGTEAFF
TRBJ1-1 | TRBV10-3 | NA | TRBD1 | TGTGCCACCCAAGCACGACAGGGAAACACTGAAGCTTTCTTT | CATQARQGNTEAFF
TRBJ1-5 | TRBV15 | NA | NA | TGTGCCACCAGCAGAGATCTTAGGACTGATAGCAATCAGCCCCAGCATTTT | CATSRDLRTDSNQPQHF
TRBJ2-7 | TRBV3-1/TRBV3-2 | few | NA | TGTGCCAGCAGCCAGACAGAGTCGGGGGTGCAGTACTTC | CASSQTESGVQYF
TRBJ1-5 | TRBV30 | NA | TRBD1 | TGTGCCTGGCGACAGGGGGGCAATCAGCCCCAGCATTTT | CAWRQGGNQPQHF
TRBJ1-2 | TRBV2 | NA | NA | TGTGCCAGTATTCCAGGACAGTTTAACTATGGCTACACCTTC | CASIPGQFNYGYTF
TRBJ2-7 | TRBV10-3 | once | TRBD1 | TGTGCCATCAGTGAACTAGGGGGCGACGAGCAGTACTTC | CAISELGGDEQYF
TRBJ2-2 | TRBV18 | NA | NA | TGTGCCAGCTCACGGGACATATCGAACACCGGGGAGCTGTTTTTT | CASSRDISNTGELFF
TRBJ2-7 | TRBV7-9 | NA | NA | TGTGCCAGCAGCCAGGGGATCGAGCAGTACTTC | CASSQGIEQYF
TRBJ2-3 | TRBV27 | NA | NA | TGTGCCAGCGCGCGGCGGTTTTACACAGATACGCAGTATTTT | CASARRFYTDTQYF
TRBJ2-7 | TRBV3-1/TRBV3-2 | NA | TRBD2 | TGTGCCAGCAGCCATCTGCTAGCGGGAACCTACGAGCAGTACTTC | CASSHLLAGTYEQYF
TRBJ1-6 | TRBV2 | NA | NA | TGTGCCAGCAGTGAAAGGCAGACATATACTTATAATTCACCCCTCCACTTT | CASSERQTYTYNSPLHF
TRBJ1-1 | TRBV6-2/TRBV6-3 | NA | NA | TGTGCCAGCAGTTCCCTTACAGGGCAGAACACTGAAGCTTTCTTT | CASSSLTGQNTEAFF
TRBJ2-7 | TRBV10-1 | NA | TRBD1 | TGCGCCACGCGTCGTCCCGGGACAGGGGCGTGCGAGCAGTACTTC | CATRRPGTGACEQYF
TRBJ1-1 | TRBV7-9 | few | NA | TGTGCCAGCAGCCTCGACATGAACACTGAAGCTTTCTTT | CASSLDMNTEAFF
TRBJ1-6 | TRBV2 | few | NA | TGTGCCAGCAGTGTGGGGGGGCCCCGGAATAATTCACCCCTCCACTTT | CASSVGGPRNNSPLHF
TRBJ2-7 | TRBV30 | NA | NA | TGTGCCTGGAGTGTAATGGGGCGCCACGAGCAGTACTTC | CAWSVMGRHEQYF
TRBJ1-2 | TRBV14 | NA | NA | TGTGCCAGCAGCCAAGGGACTCCGCGGAGGGGCTACACCTTC | CASSQGTPRRGYTF
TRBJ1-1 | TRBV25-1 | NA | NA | TGTGCCAGCAGTGAAGCCCCGGCCAGGGTAGGGACTGAAGCTTTCTTT | CASSEAPARVGTEAFF
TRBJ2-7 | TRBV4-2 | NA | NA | TGTGCCAGCAGCCAAGAGGGGCTGGAAGGCGAGCAGTACTTC | CASSQEGLEGEQYF
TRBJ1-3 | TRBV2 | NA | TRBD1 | TGTGCCAGCAGGTTGGGACAGGACAGAAACACCATATATTTT | CASRLGQDRNTIYF